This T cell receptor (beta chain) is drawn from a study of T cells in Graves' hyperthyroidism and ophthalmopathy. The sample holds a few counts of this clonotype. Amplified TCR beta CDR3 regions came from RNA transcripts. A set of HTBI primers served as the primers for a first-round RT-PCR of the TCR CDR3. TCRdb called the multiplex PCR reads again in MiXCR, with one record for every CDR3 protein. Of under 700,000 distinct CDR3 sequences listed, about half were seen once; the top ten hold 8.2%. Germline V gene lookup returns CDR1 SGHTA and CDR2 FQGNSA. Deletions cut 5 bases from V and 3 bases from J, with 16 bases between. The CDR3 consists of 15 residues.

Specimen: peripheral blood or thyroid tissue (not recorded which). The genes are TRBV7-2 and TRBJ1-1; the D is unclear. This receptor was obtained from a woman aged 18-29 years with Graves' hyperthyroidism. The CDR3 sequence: CASSQVAGRHTEAFF. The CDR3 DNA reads TGTGCCAGCAGCCAGGTTGCGGGAAGGCACACTGAAGCTTTCTTT.